This entry describes one T cell receptor (beta chain). These data originate in a study of control samples from healthy donors and cancer patients. Only in-frame clones appear in the TCRdb table, and some are missing; sequencing was by immunoSEQ multiplex PCR. This table holds 150,000 or so clones, around nine tenths found once. Germline V gene lookup returns CDR1 SQVTM and CDR2 ANQGSEA. The CDR3 extends over 14 amino acids. After removal of 5 bases from V and 4 bases from J, the junction contained 5 bases not matched to a gene. This clonotype was sampled from a man between 18 and 29 years old in good health. The chain is built from TRBV29-1 and TRBJ2-5, with 12 bases fitting TRBD1. Sequences were obtained from blood. In DNA form, the CDR3 reads TGCAGCGTTAGGGACAGGGGGCAGTCAGAGACCCAGTACTTC. This translates into CSVRDRGQSETQYF.